Listed below are T cell receptor beta chains from one sample, sequenced in a study of PD-1 blockade in classical Hodgkin lymphoma. Some clones are missing from TCRdb's copy, which holds only in-frame ones; the method was immunoSEQ multiplex PCR. The repertoire consists of some 21,000 clones, with 80% occurring once and the leading ten covering 17%. Sequencing was performed on peripheral blood mononuclear cells (PBMCs), taken before the second cycle of nivolumab. The receptors come from a human donor with classical Hodgkin lymphoma. Each CDR3 is given with its conserved first and last residue. The D gene is left open where the match is weak. Rows give clone size only sometimes, using once, few, many, or a class for an expanded clone.

d_gene: -; len: 13; abundance: -; v_gene: TRBV6-4; j_gene: TRBJ1-5; CDR3aa: CASSPGPNQPQHF; CDR3nt: TGTGCCAGCAGTCCCGGACCCAATCAGCCCCAGCATTTT
d_gene: TRBD1; len: 15; abundance: -; v_gene: TRBV11-2; j_gene: TRBJ2-5; CDR3aa: CASSPGQVLRETQYF; CDR3nt: TGTGCCAGCAGCCCAGGACAGGTACTTAGAGAGACCCAGTACTTC
d_gene: -; len: 14; abundance: -; v_gene: TRBV27; j_gene: TRBJ1-1; CDR3aa: CASRWDGKNTEAFF; CDR3nt: TGTGCCAGCAGATGGGACGGAAAGAACACTGAAGCTTTCTTT
d_gene: TRBD2; len: 18; abundance: -; v_gene: TRBV4-1; j_gene: TRBJ2-3; CDR3aa: CASSRVASSGGSTDTQYF; CDR3nt: TGCGCCAGCAGCCGAGTCGCTTCTAGCGGCGGAAGCACAGATACGCAGTATTTT
d_gene: TRBD1; len: 14; abundance: -; v_gene: TRBV5-1; j_gene: TRBJ1-4; CDR3aa: CASSFGTGSEKLFF; CDR3nt: TGCGCCAGCAGCTTCGGGACAGGGAGTGAAAAACTGTTTTTT
d_gene: TRBD1; len: 16; abundance: -; v_gene: TRBV5-6; j_gene: TRBJ1-1; CDR3aa: CASSLGTGGLNTEAFF; CDR3nt: TGTGCCAGCAGCTTGGGGACAGGGGGGTTAAACACTGAAGCTTTCTTT
d_gene: -; len: 12; abundance: -; v_gene: TRBV7-2; j_gene: TRBJ2-3; CDR3aa: CASSPVQGTQYF; CDR3nt: TGTGCCAGCAGCCCAGTTCAGGGAACGCAGTATTTT
d_gene: -; len: 15; abundance: -; v_gene: TRBV6-5; j_gene: TRBJ1-1; CDR3aa: CASRSPSMGTPTAFF; CDR3nt: TGTGCCAGCAGATCCCCTTCGATGGGTACCCCTACGGCTTTCTTT
d_gene: -; len: 18; abundance: -; v_gene: TRBV6-1; j_gene: TRBJ2-4; CDR3aa: CASSEISKTVLAKNIQYF; CDR3nt: TGTGCCAGCAGTGAAATTAGCAAGACGGTGCTAGCCAAAAACATTCAGTACTTC
d_gene: TRBD1; len: 16; abundance: once; v_gene: TRBV7-8; j_gene: TRBJ1-3; CDR3aa: CASQGLQGATQNTIYF; CDR3nt: TGTGCCAGCCAGGGCCTGCAGGGGGCCACGCAAAACACCATATATTTT
d_gene: TRBD1; len: 15; abundance: -; v_gene: TRBV5-1; j_gene: TRBJ1-1; CDR3aa: CASSLATDRGTEAFF; CDR3nt: TGCGCCAGCAGCCTCGCGACGGACAGGGGCACTGAAGCTTTCTTT